This paragraph reports one TCR beta chain. Authors' analysis steps: Using reference gene primer amplification, nucleated cell counts were estimated. The assay was immunoSEQ multiplex PCR, and TCRdb's table has in-frame clones only and misses some. V, J and clone size derive from that table, while D and trimming were established from the DNA sequence. The sample lists some 83,000 clones; around 82% were seen once. The data stem from a study of blood T cell repertoires in COVID-19. Study-wide background: Acute and convalescent COVID-19 samples came from the United States, Italy and Spain. The cDNA or gDNA used as material had been derived from T cells, B-cell-depleted T cells, or PBMCs.

The CDR3 sequence is 13 residues long. The germline V and J ends were trimmed by 4 bases and 0 bases, with 4 bases remaining between them. Germline-derived CDR1 and CDR2 are MDHEN and SYDVKM. This clonotype originated in a human donor in a cohort sampled during active COVID-19. Sequencing used peripheral blood. V usage is TRBV28 and J usage is TRBJ2-4; no firm D call. CDR3 sequence reads: CASSSRAKNIQYF. The CDR3 bases are TGTGCCAGCAGTTCCCGAGCCAAAAACATTCAGTACTTC.